The clone carrying this T cell receptor beta chain was counted many times. Its matching antigen is unknown. Time point of the sample: cycle 4 day 1 (C4D1), after more than five weeks of nivolumab. The patients all showed relapse after autologous stem cell transplantation, while their brentuximab vedotin exposure varied. This sample is drawn from a study of PD-1 blockade in classical Hodgkin lymphoma. Study-wide results and caveats: TCR diversity at baseline was reported to be reduced in newly diagnosed patients relative to healthy donors.

TCRdb keeps only in-frame clones here, not all; method: immunoSEQ multiplex PCR. The profile shows tens of thousands of clones, just over 90% of them singletons. V lost 0 bases and J 8 bases, leaving 20 bases between the germline ends. This CDR3 is built from 16 residues. The germline gives CDR1 MNHEY, CDR2 SVGAGI. The sequenced sample was peripheral blood mononuclear cells (PBMCs), obtained before the fourth cycle of nivolumab. V is TRBV6-5 and J is TRBJ2-7; D remains ambiguous. This clonotype was sampled from a human donor with classical Hodgkin lymphoma. The CDR3 region has the DNA TGTGCCAGCAGTTACTCGAGTTCGTCGCTATCCCGTCAGCAGTACTTC. As protein: CASSYSSSSLSRQQYF.